The rows below give T cell receptor beta chains drawn from one sample of a study of blood T cell repertoires in COVID-19. The method was immunoSEQ multiplex PCR; TCRdb's version includes in-frame clones alone and lacks a portion of them. This sample has roughly 230,000 clones, with roughly 88% found just once. Sequencing was done on a sample of peripheral blood. These receptors originate from a man aged 40-55 years with acute or convalescent COVID-19. Each CDR3 is given with its conserved first and last residue. A D gene is named only where the DNA matches it firmly. Only part of the rows carry a size: once, few, many, or a class if the clone is expanded.

D: .; size: .; J: TRBJ2-6; V: TRBV27; CDR3: CASSLSGTNSGANVLTF; DNA: TGTGCCAGCAGTTTATCGGGCACCAACTCTGGGGCCAACGTCCTGACTTTC
D: .; size: many; J: TRBJ1-5; V: TRBV30; CDR3: CAWSVGRQGGKPQHF; DNA: TGTGCCTGGAGTGTAGGCAGGCAGGGAGGTAAGCCCCAGCATTTT
D: .; size: .; J: TRBJ1-5; V: TRBV7-9; CDR3: CASSPGNFGGHLQPQHF; DNA: TGTGCCAGCAGCCCCGGGAACTTTGGGGGACACCTTCAGCCCCAGCATTTT
D: .; size: .; J: TRBJ2-1; V: TRBV11-2; CDR3: CASSSGWTIGNEQFF; DNA: TGTGCCAGCAGCTCCGGCTGGACAATTGGGAATGAGCAGTTCTTC
D: .; size: .; J: TRBJ2-3; V: TRBV25-1; CDR3: CASSESGVASTDTQYF; DNA: TGTGCCAGCAGTGAATCGGGAGTCGCTAGCACAGATACGCAGTATTTT
D: TRBD2; size: .; J: TRBJ2-5; V: TRBV6-5; CDR3: CASLGLTQETQYF; DNA: TGTGCCAGCCTGGGACTAACCCAAGAGACCCAGTACTTC
D: TRBD1; size: .; J: TRBJ2-7; V: TRBV5-1; CDR3: CASSLAGQANYEQYF; DNA: TGCGCCAGCAGCTTGGCGGGACAGGCGAACTACGAGCAGTACTTC
D: TRBD1; size: .; J: TRBJ1-1; V: TRBV10-1; CDR3: CASGIDRGEAFF; DNA: TGCGCCAGCGGCATCGACAGGGGTGAAGCTTTCTTT
D: TRBD1; size: once; J: TRBJ1-5; V: TRBV5-5; CDR3: CASDRDGNQPQHF; DNA: TGTGCCAGCGACAGGGATGGCAATCAGCCCCAGCATTTT
D: TRBD1; size: .; J: TRBJ1-1; V: TRBV5-1; CDR3: CASRPGGKGEAFF; DNA: TGCGCCAGCCGGCCAGGGGGCAAAGGGGAAGCTTTCTTT
D: TRBD1; size: .; J: TRBJ1-1; V: TRBV27; CDR3: CASSSSDRGAPKKNTEAFF; DNA: TGTGCCAGCAGTTCCTCAGACAGGGGTGCACCAAAAAAAAACACTGAAGCTTTCTTT
D: .; size: .; J: TRBJ2-3; V: TRBV10-2; CDR3: CASSETRGSGRVF; DNA: TGCGCCAGCAGTGAGACGAGGGGGAGTGGTCGGGTTTTT
D: .; size: once; J: TRBJ2-1; V: TRBV7-6; CDR3: CASSPLQGSNYNEQFF; DNA: TGTGCCAGCAGCCCGTTGCAGGGAAGTAACTACAATGAGCAGTTCTTC